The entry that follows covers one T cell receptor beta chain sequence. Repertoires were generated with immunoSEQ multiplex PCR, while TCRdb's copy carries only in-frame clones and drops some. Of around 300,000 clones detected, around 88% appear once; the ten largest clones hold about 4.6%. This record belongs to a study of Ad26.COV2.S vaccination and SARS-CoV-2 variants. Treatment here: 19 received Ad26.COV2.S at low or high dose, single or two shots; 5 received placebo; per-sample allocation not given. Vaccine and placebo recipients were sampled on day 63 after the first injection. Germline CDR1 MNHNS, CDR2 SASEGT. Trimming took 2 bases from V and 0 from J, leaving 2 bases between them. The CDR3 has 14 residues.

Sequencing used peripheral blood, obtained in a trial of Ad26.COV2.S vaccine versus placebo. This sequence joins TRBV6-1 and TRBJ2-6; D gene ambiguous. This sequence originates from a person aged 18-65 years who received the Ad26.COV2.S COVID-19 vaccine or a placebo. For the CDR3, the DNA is TGTGCCAGCAGTGAATTCTCTGGGGCCAACGTCCTGACTTTC. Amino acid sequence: CASSEFSGANVLTF.